Shown below are 7 T cell receptor beta chains from a single sample sequenced in a study of beta chain features in type 1 diabetes. All of the isolated RNA was reverse transcribed, so expressed TCRB transcripts were sequenced. This table comes from immunoSEQ multiplex PCR, and its TCRdb copy is limited to in-frame clones, with some not included. Among about 320,000 clones listed, roughly 15% were seen once. Sequenced input: central memory CD4+ T cells from blood. These receptors were obtained from a man aged 25 to 45 in good health.

This clone appeared a few times. This chain uses TRBV5-4 with TRBJ2-5, with D possibly being TRBD1 (5 bases). Gene TRBJ2-7 matches the end of the DNA better, so the J call may be wrong. The CDR3 contains 14 residues. Germline lookup yields CDR1 SGHNT and CDR2 YYREEE (reference sequence). CDR3 DNA: TGTGCCAGCAGCTTCGGTCAGGGTCCCTACGAGCAGTACTTC. It yields the protein CASSFGQGPYEQYF.

In its sample, this clone was seen a few times. CDR3 DNA sequence: TGTGCCAGAAGGACAGGGCCCTATGGCTACACCTTC. This encodes CARRTGPYGYTF. The chain recombines TRBV2 with TRBJ1-2; 8 bases agree with TRBD1. The CDR3 length is 12 residues. Looked up from germline, CDR1 is SNHLY and CDR2 is FYNNEI. V dropped 9 bases and J dropped 4; count of bases not matched to a gene: 4.

V is TRBV6-5 and J is TRBJ2-7; 7 bases line up with TRBD1. The trim removed 5 bases at V and 0 bases at J, leaving 7 bases unmatched. Germline loops: CDR1 MNHEY, CDR2 SVGAGI. The CDR3 is made up of 15 amino acids. CDR3 DNA sequence: TGTGCCAGCAGTAGCGGACAGGATGACTCCTACGAGCAGTACTTC. This encodes CASSSGQDDSYEQYF.

The chain couples TRBV4-1 to TRBJ2-7; TRBD2 matches 9 bases. This CDR3 spans 15 amino acids. Germline loops: CDR1 MGHRA, CDR2 YSYEKL. Trimming cost V 0 bases and J 2 bases; bases outside gene matches: 2. CDR3 DNA sequence: TGCGCCAGCAGCCAAGACATAGCGGGGGCCTACGAGCAGTACTTC. As protein: CASSQDIAGAYEQYF.

CDR3 sequence: CASSLGPVETQYF. The CDR3, as DNA: TGTGCCAGCAGCTTAGGTCCGGTGGAGACCCAGTACTTC. J is TRBJ2-5 and V is TRBV11-3; the D is unclear. Germline CDR1 and CDR2: SGHNT and YENEEA. The V gene lost 1 base and the J gene lost 5 bases, with 8 bases spanning the gap. There are 13 residues in the CDR3.

This clone was seen just once. The chain joins TRBV6-5 to TRBJ1-6; D possibly corresponds to TRBD1 (6 bases). From germline, CDR1 is MNHEY and CDR2 SVGAGI. V lost 4 bases and J 6 bases, leaving 10 bases between the germline ends. The CDR3 has 14 residues. CDR3 DNA sequence: TGTGCCAGCAGTTTAACAGGGCCTAATTCACCCCTCCACTTT. Amino acids: CASSLTGPNSPLHF.

Comment on this clone: It is likely a read error, because the conserved phenylalanine at the end of the CDR3 is missing. The genes are TRBV5-1 and TRBJ1-1; unclear D gene. The CDR3 is made up of 14 amino acids. Germline lookup yields CDR1 SGHRS and CDR2 YFSETQ. The V end was cut by 4 bases, the J end by 1 base, with 11 bases between. The CDR3 protein is CASSLGSANTEAFL. CDR3 DNA: TGCGCCAGCAGCCTGGGGTCAGCGAACACTGAAGCTTTCCTT.